A selection of T cell receptor beta chains follows, all from one sample in a study of cytomegalovirus exposure and HLA in healthy donors. Clones were read by immunoSEQ multiplex PCR, and TCRdb kept only the in-frame ones, dropping some. The repertoire has some 170,000 clones, around four fifths of them found once; the top ten carry 1.3%. Sequencing was carried out using PBMCs. The source of these receptors is a woman aged 45-59 years in good health and CMV-seronegative. Each CDR3 is given with its conserved first and last residue.

j_call v_call cdr3_aa
TRBJ1-5 TRBV15 CATSRDPTGPQHF
TRBJ1-2 TRBV21-1 CASSTTGGEGYGYTF
TRBJ2-3 TRBV7-8 CASGDIRDRTDTQYF
TRBJ1-1 TRBV2 CASRREGGPNTEAFF
TRBJ2-5 TRBV19 CASSIGPRETQYF
TRBJ1-1 TRBV4-2 CASSPRFEVAYTEAFF
TRBJ2-1 TRBV18 CASSPLRTDNSEQFF
TRBJ2-1 TRBV4-2 CASSQGTSGYNEQFF
TRBJ2-2 TRBV5-4 CASSPPGDTGELFF
TRBJ2-2 TRBV11-2 CASSLGLAGVNTGELFF
TRBJ1-1 TRBV4-3 CASSQDLHPRDTEAFF
TRBJ1-1 TRBV2 CASSPGGMNTEAFF
TRBJ2-1 TRBV1 CTSSQELAPNEQFF
TRBJ2-7 TRBV7-2 CASSKGAGLYEQYF
TRBJ1-5 TRBV21-1 CASSKVKGGNQPQHF
TRBJ2-1 TRBV28 CASSTRLAGGREVQFF
TRBJ2-1 TRBV4-3 CASSQGTSGLIYNEQFF
TRBJ2-7 TRBV6-5 CASSYLPQGAAYEQYF
TRBJ1-1 TRBV27 CASTDRGQNTEAFF
TRBJ2-2 TRBV5-4 CASQPTVNANTGELFF
TRBJ1-1 TRBV6-5 CASSYSDTEAFF
TRBJ1-2 TRBV14 CASSQDPVNYGYTF
TRBJ2-7 TRBV11-3 CASSSRLESYEQYF
TRBJ1-2 TRBV7-9 CASSQGQGRAGYTF
TRBJ1-5 TRBV7-2 CASSLTMRGVNQPQHF
TRBJ2-7 TRBV7-2 CASSLYGGDLSYEQYF
TRBJ2-7 TRBV11-2 CASSLDRGGAYEQYF
TRBJ2-7 TRBV19 CASSLPTDCF
TRBJ2-7 TRBV5-1 CASSLDRATYEQYF
TRBJ1-1 TRBV9 CASSVAGTVGEAFF
TRBJ2-1 TRBV7-2 CASSLGAREQFF
TRBJ2-5 TRBV5-5 CASSPWWRGETQYF